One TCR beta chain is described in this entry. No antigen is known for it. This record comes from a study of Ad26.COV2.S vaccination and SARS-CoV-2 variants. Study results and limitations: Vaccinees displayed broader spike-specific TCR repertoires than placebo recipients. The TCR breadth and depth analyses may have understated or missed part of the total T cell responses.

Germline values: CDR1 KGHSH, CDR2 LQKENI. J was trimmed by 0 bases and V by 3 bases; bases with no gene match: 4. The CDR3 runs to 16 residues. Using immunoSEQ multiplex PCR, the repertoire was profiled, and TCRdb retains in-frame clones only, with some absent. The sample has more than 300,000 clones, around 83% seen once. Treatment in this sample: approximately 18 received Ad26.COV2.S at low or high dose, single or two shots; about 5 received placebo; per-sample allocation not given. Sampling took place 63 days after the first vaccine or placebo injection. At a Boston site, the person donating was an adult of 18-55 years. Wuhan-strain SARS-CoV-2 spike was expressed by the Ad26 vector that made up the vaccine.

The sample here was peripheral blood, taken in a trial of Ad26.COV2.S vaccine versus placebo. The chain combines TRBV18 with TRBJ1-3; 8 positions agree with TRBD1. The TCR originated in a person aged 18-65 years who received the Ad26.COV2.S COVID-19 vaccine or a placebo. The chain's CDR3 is CASSPPGGGSGNTIYF. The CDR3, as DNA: TGTGCCAGCTCACCCCCAGGGGGCGGCTCTGGAAACACCATATATTTT.